This TCR beta chain was retrieved from a study of T cell repertoires in cytomegalovirus infection. This CDR3 is 14 amino acids long. The V gene's germline CDR1 is DFQATT and CDR2 SNEGSKA (reference sequence). Losses at the gene ends were 2 bases for V and 5 bases for J; bases not matched to a gene: 5. TCRdb itself ran the reads through MiXCR, one entry per CDR3 protein. The table includes 250,000 to 300,000 distinct CDR3 sequences, roughly a quarter detected once. Findings and limits, study-wide: HLA-C-restricted CMV clonotypes gave the most frequent clonotype in two of eight donors.

This clonotype came up a few times. The antigen remains undetermined. The source material was PBMCs. This chain joins TRBV20-1 and TRBJ1-2; the match to TRBD1 covers 10 bases. This receptor was obtained from a human donor in good health (CMV status not recorded). Some clones in this sample may be carry-over from other donors' samples. The CDR3 region has the DNA TGCAGTGCTAGACTTCCGGGACAGGGGTATGGCTACACCTTC. This gives the protein CSARLPGQGYGYTF.